This TCR beta chain is from a study of early stage breast cancer tumors (dated by TCRdb to the late 2010s). For the wider study: Of the roughly 17 invasive breast tumors, roughly 13 were found to be estrogen receptor-positive, progesterone receptor-positive and HER2-negative. A total of some 2.6 million templates, representing some 1.2 million unique clonotypes, were detected across all samples. A read coverage of roughly 10-fold per sample was achieved on average. About 70% of the 12 ER+/PR+/HER2- tumors were invasive ductal carcinomas, while the other four were invasive lobular carcinomas.

The study profiled bulk TCR beta-chain repertoires in matched peripheral blood, tumor and adjacent normal breast tissue taken from more than 15 patients with early-stage breast cancer. Before surgery, roughly 5-10 mL of whole blood was collected in EDTA tubes and processed within 2 hours. Peripheral blood mononuclear cells were isolated by Ficoll-Paque centrifugation in SepMate-50 tubes. PBMCs were cryopreserved in aliquots of roughly 1.9 to 4 million cells in about 90% FBS with around 10% DMSO and kept in liquid nitrogen. Genomic DNA was extracted with the Qiagen AllPrep DNA/RNA Mini kit. Each sample was amplified in two independent genomic DNA replicates, using about 0.52 ug for blood and approximately 1.6 ug for tumor or normal breast. TCRB sequencing of genomic DNA was carried out with the ImmunoSeq Intro kit according to the manufacturer's instructions. For absolute quantification, the roughly 34-cycle multiplex PCR included proprietary primers along with spike-in control sequences. Single-end 150-bp reads were used to sequence an 87-bp fragment spanning the CDR3 and the flanking V and J genes. Seven samples, with two replicates for each sample, were multiplexed per lane of an Illumina MiSeq using version 3.0 chemistry. Per the source publication's procedure: The vendor's proprietary pipeline processed the raw data and merged both replicates into a single result for each sample. Productive rearrangements sharing the V-gene family, CDR3 amino acid sequence and J-gene segment were defined as clonotypes. To compute clonality, the normalized Shannon entropy (Pielou evenness) of TCRB abundances was subtracted from 1. To estimate T cell density, the total number of templates was divided by the number of input cells, which was inferred from the amount of DNA input. Recon was used with default parameters to estimate total repertoire diversity and clonality. A clonotype was considered tumor-enriched if its abundance in tumor exceeded 0.1% and was at least 32-fold higher than its abundance in normal breast. Drawn from immuneACCESS, this table holds only the in-frame rearrangements with V and J called that TCRdb kept. Clones are partly lost; checked studies trace under half to an unresolved V gene and leave the rest unexplained. V and J calls and clone size come straight from that table; D and trimming were deduced from the DNA. This sample is represented by tens of thousands of clones; about 68% of them were singletons. The biggest ten clones account for about 6.8% of the sample.

This clone was recorded a few times. It has no known antigen specificity. Base qualities are missing; no much larger clone stands one base away. For CDR1 and CDR2, the germline V gene (reference sequence) lists LNHDA and SQIVND. The CDR3 runs 16 amino acids, cysteine and phenylalanine included. Only the CDR3 part of the read is kept: 48 bases, read in frame from the first base. Between the V and J ends, shortened by 5 bases and 0 bases respectively, the junction contains 17 bases. Paper-wide results and their limitations: The small cohort size prevented analysis by tumor subtype. Enriched TCRB sequences shared across patients were mostly commonly generated sequences, unlikely to play an important role in the tumor microenvironment. Tumors showed approximately 2.5-fold higher T cell density and higher clonality than adjacent normal breast tissue. Sequencing bulk genomic DNA from unsorted cells could not capture chain pairing or functional markers like CD4, CD8 and FOXP3. Repertoires from blood resembled normal breast more closely than tumor, and using blood as a reference for each tissue separated tumor from normal in about 85% of the 16 patients.

The V and J segments used are TRBV19 and TRBJ2-7; perhaps TRBD2 is the D gene, with 6 bases matching. The source material was blood. The source is a person in their sixties with breast cancer. The sequence in DNA is TGTGCCAGTAGTGTCCCAGGGCGGGGCCCCTCCTACGAGCAGTACTTC. The translation is CASSVPGRGPSYEQYF.